This TCR beta chain was identified during a study of blood T cell repertoires in COVID-19. Background on the study: The analysed material was cDNA or gDNA that came from T cells, B-cell-depleted T cells, or PBMCs.

Enrolled through a virtual design, the participants were between roughly 18 and 100 years of age and came from approximately 25 US areas. The CDR3 loop spans 14 amino acids. The V and J ends lost 6 bases and 11 bases, in that order; junction bases with no gene match: 13. Germline CDR1 is LNHDA and CDR2 is SQIVND (reference sequence). Method: immunoSEQ multiplex PCR; TCRdb's copy keeps in-frame clones and lacks some. The data show approximately 220,000 clones, roughly 83% seen once. Sequencing used PBMCs or T cells enriched from blood (not recorded which). The TCR originated in a woman aged 35 to 49 with acute COVID-19. The chain uses TRBV19 and TRBJ1-1, with 9 positions matching TRBD1. CDR3 protein: CASRQLQGARVAFF. As DNA, the CDR3 is TGTGCCAGTAGACAACTACAGGGGGCTCGTGTGGCTTTCTTT. The complete variable domain, with remaining parts taken from reference TRBV19 and TRBJ1-1, reads DGGITQSPKYLFRKEGQNVTLSCEQNLNHDAMYWYRQDPGQGLRLIYYSQIVNDFQKGDIAEGYSVSREKKESFPLTVTSAQKNPTAFYLCASRQLQGARVAFFGQGTRLTVV.